Below, 16 T cell receptor beta chains from the same sample are listed, as sequenced in a study of T cell changes during pregnancy in multiple sclerosis. The repertoire was sequenced with immunoSEQ multiplex PCR; TCRdb's copy has only in-frame clones and lacks some. Counted here are approximately 46,000 clones, approximately 90% occurring once; the ten biggest clones make up roughly 1.2%. Sequenced here: CD4+ T cells from peripheral blood mononuclear cells, sampled after pregnancy. The receptors were gathered from a female donor with multiple sclerosis, enrolled in a pregnancy study.

This chain links TRBV7-8 with TRBJ1-5; weak D call: TRBD1 (5 bases). The CDR3 is 13 amino acids. V was pared by 0 bases and J by 6 bases, with 6 bases between. The germline gives CDR1 SGHVS, CDR2 FQNEAQ. In DNA form, the CDR3 reads TGTGCCAGCAGCTTAGCGGGGGGTCAGCCCCAGCATTTT. As protein: CASSLAGGQPQHF.

J is TRBJ2-3 and V is TRBV6-1, with D possibly matching TRBD2 (7 bases). The germline gives CDR1 MNHNS, CDR2 SASEGT. V lost 1 base and J lost 7, with 12 bases in between. The CDR3 is 14 amino acids. In nucleotides, the CDR3 is TGTGCCAGCAGTGAAGGTGGGGGGGCGAATACGCAGTATTTT. Amino acids: CASSEGGGANTQYF.

CDR3 in amino acids: CASSEWAGGGQPQHF. DNA for the CDR3: TGTGCCAGCAGTGAATGGGCAGGTGGGGGCCAGCCCCAGCATTTT. The chain is built from TRBV6-1 and TRBJ1-5, with a tentative D call TRBD1 (6 bases). Germline CDR1 and CDR2: MNHNS and SASEGT. CDR3 length equals 15 residues. Trimming pared 2 bases from V and 7 bases from J, leaving 15 bases between.

This rearrangement joins TRBV30 to TRBJ2-7, with 7 bases that match TRBD1. The J segment lost 2 bases and the V segment lost 3 bases, leaving 4 bases of the junction unmatched. The CDR3 is 13 amino acids. Germline-derived CDR1 and CDR2 are GTSNPN and SVGIG (reference sequence). The CDR3 DNA reads TGTGCCTGGAGGACAGGGTTAACCTACGAGCAGTACTTC. Translating it yields CAWRTGLTYEQYF. The whole variable domain, remainder taken from reference TRBV30 and TRBJ2-7, is SQTIHQWPATLVQPVGSPLSLECTVEGTSNPNLYWYRQAAGRGLQLLFYSVGIGQISSEVPQNLSASRPQDRQFILSSKKLLLSDSGFYLCAWRTGLTYEQYFGPGTRLTVT.

V and J are TRBV6-5 and TRBJ2-7; 11 nucleotides align to TRBD2. J gave up 5 bases and V 0 bases, and 6 bases lay outside the gene matches. Germline-derived CDR1 and CDR2 are MNHEY and SVGAGI. The CDR3 contains 16 residues. The CDR3: CASSYSIAGGPHEQYF. Written as DNA, the CDR3 is TGTGCCAGCAGTTACTCGATAGCGGGAGGGCCCCACGAGCAGTACTTC.

The chain joins TRBV19 to TRBJ2-7; D is unclear. V lost 3 bases and J lost 0, with 9 bases in between. From germline, CDR1 is LNHDA and CDR2 SQIVND (reference sequence). The CDR3 consists of 14 residues. Here the CDR3 reads CASSIRQNSYEQYF. CDR3 sequence (DNA): TGTGCCAGTAGTATTCGACAAAACTCCTACGAGCAGTACTTC.

This clone has only one observation. The CDR3 DNA sequence: TGTGCCAGCCTGGGCAGAGCCGACAATGAGCAGTTCTTC. Its translation: CASLGRADNEQFF. The V gene is TRBV28, the J gene TRBJ2-1; D is undetermined. CDR1 and CDR2 (germline): MDHEN, SYDVKM. The length of the CDR3 is 13 residues. The V end was cut by 8 bases, the J end by 5 bases, with 13 bases between. Variable domain in full (rest from reference TRBV28 and TRBJ2-1): DVKVTQSSRYLVKRTGEKVFLECVQDMDHENMFWYRQDPGLGLRLIYFSYDVKMKEKGDIPEGYSVSREKKERFSLILESASTNQTSMYLCASLGRADNEQFFGPGTRLTVL.

This chain links TRBV4-1 with TRBJ2-3; the D gene is possibly TRBD1 (5 bases). The V end lost 5 bases, the J end lost 6 bases, and 18 bases lay between the germline ends. CDR3 length: 15 amino acids. Germline assignment: CDR1 MGHRA and CDR2 YSYEKL. CDR3 nucleotides: TGCGCCAGCAGCGTCCAGGGAAAAATGTTGGATACGCAGTATTTT. Encoded protein: CASSVQGKMLDTQYF.

This chain links TRBV5-6 with TRBJ1-2, with a tentative D call TRBD1 (5 bases). CDR1 and CDR2 (germline): SGHDT, YYEEEE. The CDR3 totals 15 residues. V was shortened by 7 bases and J by 4 bases, with 20 bases between the two germline ends. CDR3 in DNA: TGTGCCAGCGATGTGGGGCCCCAGGACGGCTATGGCTACACCTTC. Encoded protein: CASDVGPQDGYGYTF.

The chain links TRBV5-5 to TRBJ1-1; TRBD1 might be the D (6 bases). Trimming pared 5 bases from V and 8 bases from J, leaving 13 bases between. CDR3 size: 12 residues. In germline, CDR1 is SGHKS, CDR2 YYEKEE (reference sequence). CDR3 sequence reads: CASSSTGTEAFF. The CDR3 DNA is TGTGCCAGCAGTTCAACAGGGACGGAAGCTTTCTTT.

This chain uses TRBV19 with TRBJ2-4; D may be TRBD1 (6 bases). Between the trimmed V and J ends, which lost 0 bases and 6 bases, there was a span of 9 bases. The germline gives CDR1 LNHDA, CDR2 SQIVND (reference sequence). The CDR3 extends over 14 amino acids. In nucleotides, the CDR3 is TGTGCCAGTAGTATAGATGGACAGCCAAACATTCAGTACTTC. Protein sequence: CASSIDGQPNIQYF.

This clone was recorded once. The chain joins TRBV6-5 to TRBJ2-3; TRBD2 matches at 11 bases. Germline CDR1 reads MNHEY; CDR2 reads SVGAGI. CDR3 length: 15 residues. The junction had 5 bases not matched to a gene; V was cut back by 7 bases and J by 2 bases. The DNA of the CDR3 is TGTGCCAGCACCAAGACTAGCGGGGTCACAGATACGCAGTATTTT. Amino acids: CASTKTSGVTDTQYF.

The chain employs TRBV15 and TRBJ1-1, with 10 positions matching TRBD1. CDR3 length equals 15 residues. Germline V gene data show CDR1 as LNHNV and CDR2 as YYDKDF (reference sequence). Trimming cost V 5 bases and J 5 bases; bases outside gene matches: 8. The CDR3 is CATSLRDRGRTEAFF. The CDR3 coding sequence is TGTGCCACCAGCTTGCGGGACAGGGGAAGAACTGAAGCTTTCTTT.

V and J are TRBV9 and TRBJ2-4; 7 bases fit TRBD1. Germline lookup yields CDR1 SGDLS and CDR2 YYNGEE. The CDR3 sequence is 15 residues long. V gave up 3 bases and J gave up 6 bases; unmatched junction bases: 9. DNA for the CDR3: TGTGCCAGCAGCGCAGTTATCTCAGGGGGAAACATTCAGTACTTC. Encoded protein: CASSAVISGGNIQYF.

The rearrangement uses TRBV15 and TRBJ2-7; D gene unclear. This CDR3 is built from 15 residues. Deletions cut 0 bases from V and 5 bases from J, with 14 bases between. CDR1 is LNHNV, CDR2 YYDKDF, per germline (reference sequence). The CDR3 nucleotides read TGTGCCACCAGCAGAGATAGGCGGCCTCCCGACGAGCAGTACTTC. Protein product: CATSRDRRPPDEQYF.

The rearrangement joins TRBV18 to TRBJ1-1; tentative D call: TRBD1 (5 bases). CDR1 KGHSH and CDR2 LQKENI come from the germline V gene. The CDR3 has 13 residues. V lost 4 bases and J lost 6, with 12 bases in between. CDR3 region: CASSQGRDAEAFF. CDR3 in DNA: TGTGCCAGCTCACAAGGGAGGGACGCTGAAGCTTTCTTT. Combining the CDR3 with reference TRBV18 and TRBJ1-1 gives the whole variable domain NAGVMQNPRHLVRRRGQEARLRCSPMKGHSHVYWYRQLPEEGLKFMVYLQKENIIDESGMPKERFSAEFPKEGPSILRIQQVVRGDSAAYFCASSQGRDAEAFFGQGTRLTVV.